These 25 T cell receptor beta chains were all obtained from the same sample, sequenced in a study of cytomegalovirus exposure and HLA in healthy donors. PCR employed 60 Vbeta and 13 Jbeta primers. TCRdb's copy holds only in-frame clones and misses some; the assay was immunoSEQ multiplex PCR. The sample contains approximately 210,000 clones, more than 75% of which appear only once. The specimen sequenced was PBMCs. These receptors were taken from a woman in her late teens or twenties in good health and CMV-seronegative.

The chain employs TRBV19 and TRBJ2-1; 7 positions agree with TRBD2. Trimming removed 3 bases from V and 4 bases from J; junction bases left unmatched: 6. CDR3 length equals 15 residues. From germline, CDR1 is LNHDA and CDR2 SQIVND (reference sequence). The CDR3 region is CASSISPGLYNEQFF. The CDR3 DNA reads TGTGCCAGTAGTATTTCCCCGGGACTATACAATGAGCAGTTCTTC.

CDR3 sequence reads: CASSPGTSGGASDTQYF. The CDR3 DNA sequence: TGCGCCAGCAGCCCGGGGACTAGCGGGGGGGCGTCAGATACGCAGTATTTT. V is TRBV5-1 and J is TRBJ2-3; 16 nucleotides align to TRBD2. The trim removed 4 bases at V and 4 bases at J, leaving 6 bases unmatched. The CDR3 consists of 17 residues. Germline CDR1 and CDR2: SGHRS and YFSETQ.

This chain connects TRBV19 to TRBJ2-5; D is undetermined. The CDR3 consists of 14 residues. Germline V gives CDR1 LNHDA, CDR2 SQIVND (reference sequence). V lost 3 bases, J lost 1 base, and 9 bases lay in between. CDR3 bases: TGTGCCAGTAGTATCAGGTCGTTCCAAGAGACCCAGTACTTC. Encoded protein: CASSIRSFQETQYF.

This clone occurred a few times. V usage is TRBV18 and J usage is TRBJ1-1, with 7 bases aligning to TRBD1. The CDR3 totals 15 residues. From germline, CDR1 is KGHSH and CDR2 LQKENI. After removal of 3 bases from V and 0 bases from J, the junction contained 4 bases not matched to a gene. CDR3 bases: TGTGCCAGCTCACCTGGGACAGCCTTGAACACTGAAGCTTTCTTT. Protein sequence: CASSPGTALNTEAFF.

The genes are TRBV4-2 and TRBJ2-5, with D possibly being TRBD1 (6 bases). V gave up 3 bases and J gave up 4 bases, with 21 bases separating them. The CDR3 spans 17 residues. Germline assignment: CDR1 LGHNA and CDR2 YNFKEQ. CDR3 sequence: CASSQDSPGSRGETQYF. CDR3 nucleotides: TGTGCCAGCAGCCAGGATTCTCCGGGCTCCAGGGGAGAGACCCAGTACTTC.

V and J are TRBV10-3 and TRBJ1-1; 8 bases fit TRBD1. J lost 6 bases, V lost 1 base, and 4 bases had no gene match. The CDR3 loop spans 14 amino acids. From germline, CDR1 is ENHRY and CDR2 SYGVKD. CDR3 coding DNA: TGTGCCATCAGTGAGTATGGACAGGGCGCTGAAGCTTTCTTT. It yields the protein CAISEYGQGAEAFF.

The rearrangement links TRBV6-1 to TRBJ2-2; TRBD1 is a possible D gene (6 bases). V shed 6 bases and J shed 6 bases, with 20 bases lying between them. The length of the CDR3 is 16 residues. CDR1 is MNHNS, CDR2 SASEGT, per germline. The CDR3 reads CASSENRVRVAGELFF. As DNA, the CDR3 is TGTGCCAGCAGCGAAAACAGGGTTCGTGTGGCCGGGGAGCTGTTTTTT.

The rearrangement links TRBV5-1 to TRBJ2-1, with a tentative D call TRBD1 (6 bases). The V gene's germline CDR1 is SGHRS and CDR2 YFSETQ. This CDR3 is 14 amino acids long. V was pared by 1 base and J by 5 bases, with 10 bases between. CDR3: CASSLRDIHNEQFF. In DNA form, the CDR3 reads TGCGCCAGCAGCTTGAGGGACATCCACAATGAGCAGTTCTTC.

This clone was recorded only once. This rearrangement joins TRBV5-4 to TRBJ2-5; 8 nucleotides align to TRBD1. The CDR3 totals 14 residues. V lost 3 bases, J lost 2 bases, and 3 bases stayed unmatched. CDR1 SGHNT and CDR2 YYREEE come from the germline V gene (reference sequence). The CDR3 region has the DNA TGTGCCAGCAGCTCGGACAGGGTTCAAGAGACCCAGTACTTC. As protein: CASSSDRVQETQYF.

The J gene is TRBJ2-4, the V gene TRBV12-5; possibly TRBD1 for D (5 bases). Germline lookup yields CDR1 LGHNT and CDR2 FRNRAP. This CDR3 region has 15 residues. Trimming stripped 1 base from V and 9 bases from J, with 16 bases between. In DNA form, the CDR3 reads TGTGCTAGTGGTTTGGAAGGACACTGGGCCGGCATTCAGTACTTC. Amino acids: CASGLEGHWAGIQYF.

In DNA, the CDR3 is TGTGCCAGCAGTCGTGGACAGGGAAGGGCTTTCTTT. This sequence encodes CASSRGQGRAFF. The genes are TRBV2 and TRBJ1-1; 8 bases fit TRBD1. The junction had 7 bases not matched to a gene; V was cut back by 5 bases and J by 11 bases. Per the germline V gene, CDR1 is SNHLY and CDR2 is FYNNEI. The CDR3 consists of 12 residues.

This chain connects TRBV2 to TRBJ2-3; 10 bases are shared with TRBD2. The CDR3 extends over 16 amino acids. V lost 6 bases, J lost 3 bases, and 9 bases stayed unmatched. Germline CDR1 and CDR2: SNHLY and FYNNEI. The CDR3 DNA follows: TGTGCCAGCAGCGACGGAGCGGGGGGGCGAACAGATACGCAGTATTTT. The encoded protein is CASSDGAGGRTDTQYF.

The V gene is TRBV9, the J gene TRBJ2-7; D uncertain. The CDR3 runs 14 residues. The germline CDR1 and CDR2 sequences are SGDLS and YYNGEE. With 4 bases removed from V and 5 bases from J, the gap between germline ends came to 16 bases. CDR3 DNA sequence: TGTGCCAGCAGCCCTGACGGGTCTTTGAACGAGCAGTACTTC. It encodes CASSPDGSLNEQYF.

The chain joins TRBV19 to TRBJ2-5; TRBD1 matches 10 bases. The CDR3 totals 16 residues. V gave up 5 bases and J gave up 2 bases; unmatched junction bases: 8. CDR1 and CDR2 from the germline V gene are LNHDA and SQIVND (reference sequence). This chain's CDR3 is CASSPWPGQGQETQYF. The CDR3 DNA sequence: TGTGCCAGTAGTCCGTGGCCGGGACAGGGGCAAGAGACCCAGTACTTC. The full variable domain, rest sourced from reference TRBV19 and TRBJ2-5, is DGGITQSPKYLFRKEGQNVTLSCEQNLNHDAMYWYRQDPGQGLRLIYYSQIVNDFQKGDIAEGYSVSREKKESFPLTVTSAQKNPTAFYLCASSPWPGQGQETQYFGPGTRLLVL.

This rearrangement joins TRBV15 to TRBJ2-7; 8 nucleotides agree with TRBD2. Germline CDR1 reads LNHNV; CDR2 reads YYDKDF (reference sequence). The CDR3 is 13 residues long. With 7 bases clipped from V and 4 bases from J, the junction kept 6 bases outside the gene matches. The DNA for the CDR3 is TGTGCCACCACGAGCGGGGGAGTTTACGAGCAGTACTTC. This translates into CATTSGGVYEQYF.

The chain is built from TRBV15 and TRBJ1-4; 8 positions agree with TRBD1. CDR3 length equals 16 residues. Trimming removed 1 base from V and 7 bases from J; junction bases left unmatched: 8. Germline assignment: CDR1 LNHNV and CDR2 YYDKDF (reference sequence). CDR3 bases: TGTGCCACCAGCAGAGTGTGGACAGGGTCTTTTGAAAAACTGTTTTTT. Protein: CATSRVWTGSFEKLFF. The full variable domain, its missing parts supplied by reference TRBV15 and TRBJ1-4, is DAMVIQNPRYQVTQFGKPVTLSCSQTLNHNVMYWYQQKSSQAPKLLFHYYDKDFNNEADTPDNFQSRRPNTSFCFLDIRSPGLGDTAMYLCATSRVWTGSFEKLFFGSGTQLSVL.

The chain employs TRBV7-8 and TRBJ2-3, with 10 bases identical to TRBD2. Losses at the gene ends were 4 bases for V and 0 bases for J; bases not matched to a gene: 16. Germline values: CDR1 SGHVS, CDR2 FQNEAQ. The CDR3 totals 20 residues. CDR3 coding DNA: TGTGCCAGCAGCTCTCTCACCACGGCTAGCGGGGGCCCCAGCACAGATACGCAGTATTTT. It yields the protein CASSSLTTASGGPSTDTQYF.

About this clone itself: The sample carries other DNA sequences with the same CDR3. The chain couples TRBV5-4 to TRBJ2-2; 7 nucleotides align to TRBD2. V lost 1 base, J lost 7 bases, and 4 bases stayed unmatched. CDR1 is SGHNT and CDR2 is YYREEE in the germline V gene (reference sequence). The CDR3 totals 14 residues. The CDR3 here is CASSLRLAVGELFF. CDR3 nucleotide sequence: TGTGCCAGCAGCTTGAGGCTAGCGGTCGGGGAGCTGTTTTTT.

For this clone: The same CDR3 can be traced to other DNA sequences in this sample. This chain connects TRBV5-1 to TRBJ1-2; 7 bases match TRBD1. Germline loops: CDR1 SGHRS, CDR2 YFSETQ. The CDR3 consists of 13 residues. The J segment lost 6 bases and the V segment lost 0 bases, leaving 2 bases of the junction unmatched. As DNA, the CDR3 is TGCGCCAGCAGCTTGGCGCAGGGGGATGGCTACACCTTC. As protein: CASSLAQGDGYTF.

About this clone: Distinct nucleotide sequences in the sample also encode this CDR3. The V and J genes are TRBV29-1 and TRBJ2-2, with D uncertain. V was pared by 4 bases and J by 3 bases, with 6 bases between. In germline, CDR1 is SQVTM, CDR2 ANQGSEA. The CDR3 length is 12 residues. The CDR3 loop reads CSVGGYTGELFF. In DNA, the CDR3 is TGCAGCGTTGGCGGCTACACCGGGGAGCTGTTTTTT.

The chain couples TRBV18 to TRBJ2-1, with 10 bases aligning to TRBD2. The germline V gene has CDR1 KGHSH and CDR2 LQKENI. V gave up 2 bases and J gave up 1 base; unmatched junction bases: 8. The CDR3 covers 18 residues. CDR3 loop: CASSPASGGARSYNEQFF. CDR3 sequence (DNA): TGTGCCAGCTCACCAGCCAGCGGGGGGGCCAGATCCTACAATGAGCAGTTCTTC.

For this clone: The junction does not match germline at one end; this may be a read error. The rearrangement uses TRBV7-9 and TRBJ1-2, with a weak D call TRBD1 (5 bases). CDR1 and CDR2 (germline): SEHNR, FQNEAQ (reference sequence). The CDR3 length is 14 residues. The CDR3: CSSSWGEGSYGYTF. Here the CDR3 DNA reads TGTTCCAGCAGCTGGGGGGAGGGTTCATATGGCTACACCTTC.

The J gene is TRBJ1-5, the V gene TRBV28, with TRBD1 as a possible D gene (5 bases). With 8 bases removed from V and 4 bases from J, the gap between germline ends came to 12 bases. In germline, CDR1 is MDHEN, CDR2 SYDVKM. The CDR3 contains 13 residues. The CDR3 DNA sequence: TGTGCCAGCGGGACTGAGGGGAATCAGCCCCAGCATTTT. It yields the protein CASGTEGNQPQHF.

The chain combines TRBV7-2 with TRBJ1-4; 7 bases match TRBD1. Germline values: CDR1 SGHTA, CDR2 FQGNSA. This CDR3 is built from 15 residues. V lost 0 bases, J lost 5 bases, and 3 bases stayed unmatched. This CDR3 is CASSLAGTANEKLFF. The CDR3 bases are TGTGCCAGCAGCTTAGCCGGGACAGCAAATGAAAAACTGTTTTTT.

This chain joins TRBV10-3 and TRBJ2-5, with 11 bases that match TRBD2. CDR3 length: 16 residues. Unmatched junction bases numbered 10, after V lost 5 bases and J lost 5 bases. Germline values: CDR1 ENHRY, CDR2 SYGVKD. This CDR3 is CAISFTSGGSGETQYF. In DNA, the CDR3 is TGTGCCATCAGTTTTACTAGCGGGGGAAGTGGGGAGACCCAGTACTTC.